This T cell receptor (beta chain) was captured by sequencing in a study of blood T cell repertoires in COVID-19. The V gene's germline CDR1 is LNHDA and CDR2 SQIVND (reference sequence). The CDR3 extends over 14 amino acids. V shed 8 bases and J shed 7 bases, with 18 bases lying between them. Here immunoSEQ multiplex PCR was the method, and the copy in TCRdb shows in-frame clones only, minus some. Altogether 140,000 or so clones are present, around four fifths being singletons, with the ten largest covering more than 5%. Participants were placed into cohorts based on the clinical history they reported. This clone occurred once.

Sequencing input: PBMCs or T cells enriched from blood (not recorded which). V and J are TRBV19 and TRBJ1-5; D gene unclear. The clonotype originates from a woman in her thirties or forties who had recovered from COVID-19. CDR3 nucleotides: TGTGCCAGTGCGTTCGCCTCAATCCCGCAGCCCCAGCATTTT. It translates to CASAFASIPQPQHF.